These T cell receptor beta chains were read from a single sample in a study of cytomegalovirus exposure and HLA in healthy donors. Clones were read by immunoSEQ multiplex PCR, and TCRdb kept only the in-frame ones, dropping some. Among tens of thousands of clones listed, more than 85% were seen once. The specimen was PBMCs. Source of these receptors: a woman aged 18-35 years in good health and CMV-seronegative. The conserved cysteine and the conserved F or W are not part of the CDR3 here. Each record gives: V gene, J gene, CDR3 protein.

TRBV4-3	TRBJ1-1	ASSQDRGPGTEAF
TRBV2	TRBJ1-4	ASSVQGLYNEKLF
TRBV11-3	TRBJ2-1	ASSGGASGKINEQF
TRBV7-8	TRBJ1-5	ASSTGRDQPQH
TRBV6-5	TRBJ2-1	ASSYVGTQNEQF
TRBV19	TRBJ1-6	ASSIASSRFRNSPLH
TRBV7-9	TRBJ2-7	ASSLSFSYEQY
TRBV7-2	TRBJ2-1	ASRGRYNEQF
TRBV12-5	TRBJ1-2	ASGIQGGGYT
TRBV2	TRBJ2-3	ASSEANHRVWADTQY
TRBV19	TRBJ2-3	ASSRLTDTQY
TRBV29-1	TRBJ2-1	SIGLAGGNEQF
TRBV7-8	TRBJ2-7	ASSYQPRDYEQY
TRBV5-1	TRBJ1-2	ASSFGQGYYGYT
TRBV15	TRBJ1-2	ATSGLKDRFSSGSYT
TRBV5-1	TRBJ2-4	ASRDRGMDIQY
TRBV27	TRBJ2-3	ASSPRQGSADTQY
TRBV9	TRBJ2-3	ASSVVSGSTDTQY
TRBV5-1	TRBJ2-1	ASSRGLAVQEQF
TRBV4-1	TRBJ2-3	ASQIGGASTDTQY
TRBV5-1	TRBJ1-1	ASSALARGLGMNTEAF
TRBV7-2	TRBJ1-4	ASSLAAGEKLF
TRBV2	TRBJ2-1	ASGSGTGWHEQF
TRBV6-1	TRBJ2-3	ASSEWGGAGTDTQY
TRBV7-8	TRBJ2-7	ASSSGGGYEQY
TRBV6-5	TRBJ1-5	ASSSGQGNQPQH
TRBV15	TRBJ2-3	ATSRVSAGWPTDTQY
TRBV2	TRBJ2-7	ASKTSGVFFSYEQY
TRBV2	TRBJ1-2	ASSEDSSTYGYT
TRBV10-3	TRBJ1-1	AISDKGVHTEAF
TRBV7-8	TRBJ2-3	ASSRLGADTQY